This TCR beta chain is from a study of tumor-infiltrating lymphocytes in primary liver carcinoma. Study summary: The patients presented with primary liver carcinoma, which was managed through surgical resection. Samples yielded about 3.65 to 8 million productive TCRbeta reads, similar across tissue types.

Both blood RNA, taken from unsorted whole blood, and germline DNA were extracted. With chronic HBV infection, the patients were also treatment-naive. CDR1 MRHNA and CDR2 SNTAGT come from the germline V gene. V was shortened by 4 bases and J by 0 bases, with 10 bases between the two germline ends. The CDR3 has 15 amino acids. Making TCR beta cDNA involved approximately 510 ng total RNA and a constant-region primer. Library construction for TCR beta comprised three nested multiplex PCR rounds performed with slightly modified ARM-PCR. Rounds one and two of PCR, each of 10 to 11 cycles, were primed with TRBV1-TRBV30 forward primers and a C-beta reverse primer. TCRdb fed the multiplex PCR reads into MiXCR, producing one record per CDR3 protein. This table holds 310,000 or so distinct CDR3 sequences, about three fifths found once.

Sequenced: peripheral blood. The sequence was collected from a woman in her thirties with primary liver carcinoma and hepatitis B virus infection. V and J are TRBV6-4 and TRBJ2-1; D gene uncertain. Here the CDR3 reads CASSVDSSSYNEQFF. CDR3 nucleotide sequence: TGTGCCAGCAGTGTCGACTCAAGCTCCTACAATGAGCAGTTCTTC.